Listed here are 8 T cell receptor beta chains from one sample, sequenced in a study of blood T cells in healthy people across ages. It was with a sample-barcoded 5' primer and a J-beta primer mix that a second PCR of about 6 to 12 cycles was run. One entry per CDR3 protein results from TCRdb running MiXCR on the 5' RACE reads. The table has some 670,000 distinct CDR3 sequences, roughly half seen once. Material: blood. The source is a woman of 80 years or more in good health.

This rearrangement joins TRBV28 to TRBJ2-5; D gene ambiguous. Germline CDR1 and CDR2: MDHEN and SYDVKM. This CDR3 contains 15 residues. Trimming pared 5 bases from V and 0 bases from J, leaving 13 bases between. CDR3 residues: CASSPPNPYQETQYF. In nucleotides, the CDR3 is TGTGCCAGCAGTCCACCAAATCCGTACCAAGAGACCCAGTACTTC.

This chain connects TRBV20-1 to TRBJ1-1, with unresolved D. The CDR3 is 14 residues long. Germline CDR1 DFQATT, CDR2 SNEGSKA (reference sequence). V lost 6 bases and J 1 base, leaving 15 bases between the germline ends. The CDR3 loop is CSAFSGDSNTEAFF. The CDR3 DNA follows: TGCAGTGCGTTCTCCGGGGATTCGAACACTGAAGCTTTCTTT.

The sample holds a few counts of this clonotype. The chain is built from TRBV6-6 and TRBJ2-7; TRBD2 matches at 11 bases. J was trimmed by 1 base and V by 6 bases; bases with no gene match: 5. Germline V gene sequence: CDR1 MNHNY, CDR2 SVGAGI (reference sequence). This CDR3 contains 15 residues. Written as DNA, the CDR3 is TGTGCCAGCAGGGTATCTAGCGGGGGGTCCTACGAGCAGTACTTC. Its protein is CASRVSSGGSYEQYF.

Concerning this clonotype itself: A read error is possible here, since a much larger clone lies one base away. CDR3 DNA sequence: TGCGCCAGCAGCCCGTTCTCCGGAGATACGCCGTATTTT. Translating it yields CASSPFSGDTPYF. The chain uses TRBV5-1 and TRBJ2-3; D gene uncertain. Germline V lookup: CDR1 SGHRS, CDR2 YFSETQ. The CDR3 is 13 residues long.

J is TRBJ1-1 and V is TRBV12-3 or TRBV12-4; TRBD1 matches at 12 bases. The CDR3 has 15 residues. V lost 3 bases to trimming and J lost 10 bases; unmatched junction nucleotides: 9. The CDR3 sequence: CASSLRDRGQSIAFF. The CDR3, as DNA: TGTGCCAGCAGTTTGCGGGACAGGGGGCAGTCGATAGCTTTCTTT.

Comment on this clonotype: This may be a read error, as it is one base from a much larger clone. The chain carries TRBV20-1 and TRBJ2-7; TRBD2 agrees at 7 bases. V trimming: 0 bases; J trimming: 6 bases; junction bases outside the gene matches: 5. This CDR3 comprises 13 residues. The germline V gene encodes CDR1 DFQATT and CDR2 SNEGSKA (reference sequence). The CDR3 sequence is CSAREGRGFEQYF. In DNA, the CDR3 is TGCAGTGCTAGAGAGGGGAGGGGTTTCGAGCAGTACTTC.

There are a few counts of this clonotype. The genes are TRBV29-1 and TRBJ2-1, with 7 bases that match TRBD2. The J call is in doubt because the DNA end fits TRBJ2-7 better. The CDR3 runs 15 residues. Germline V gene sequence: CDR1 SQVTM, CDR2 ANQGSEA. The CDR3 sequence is CSVAAGGSSYNEQYF. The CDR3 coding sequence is TGCAGCGTTGCCGCAGGCGGGAGCTCCTACAATGAGCAGTACTTC.

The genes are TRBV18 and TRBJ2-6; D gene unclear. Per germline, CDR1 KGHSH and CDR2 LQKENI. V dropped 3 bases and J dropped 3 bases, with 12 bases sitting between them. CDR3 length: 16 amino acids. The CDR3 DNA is TGTGCCAGCTCACCGGCCGGTGGCAATGGGGCCAACGTCCTGACTTTC. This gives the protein CASSPAGGNGANVLTF.